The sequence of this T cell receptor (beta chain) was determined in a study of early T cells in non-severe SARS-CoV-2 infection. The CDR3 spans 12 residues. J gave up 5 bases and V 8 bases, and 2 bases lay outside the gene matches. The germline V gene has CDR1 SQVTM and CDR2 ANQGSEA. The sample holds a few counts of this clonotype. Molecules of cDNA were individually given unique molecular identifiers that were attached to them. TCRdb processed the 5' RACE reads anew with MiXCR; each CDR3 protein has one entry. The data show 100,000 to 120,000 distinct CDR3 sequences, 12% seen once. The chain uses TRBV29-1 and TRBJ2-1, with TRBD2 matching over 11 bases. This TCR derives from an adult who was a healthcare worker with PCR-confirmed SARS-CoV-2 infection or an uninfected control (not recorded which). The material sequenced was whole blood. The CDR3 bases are TGCAGCCGACTAGCGGGGAACAATGAGCAGTTCTTC. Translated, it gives CSRLAGNNEQFF.